Following are 21 T cell receptor beta chains from one sample sequenced in a study of blood T cells in healthy people across ages. Sample-barcoded 5' priming and a J-beta primer mix drove a second PCR of about 7 to 12 cycles. TCRdb called the 5' RACE reads again in MiXCR, with one record for every CDR3 protein. The sample holds 590,000 or so distinct CDR3 sequences, approximately 30% seen once. Sequencing was done on a sample of blood. Every receptor here comes from a woman aged 80 or over in good health.

This chain joins TRBV5-6 and TRBJ2-7; D not certain. There are 14 residues in the CDR3. V lost 4 bases to trimming and J lost 2 bases, with 13 bases between them. The germline CDR1 and CDR2 sequences are SGHDT and YYEEEE. The DNA of the CDR3 is TGTGCCAGCAGCCCGGAGTCGGGCCCCTACGAGCAGTACTTC. Protein product: CASSPESGPYEQYF.

This clonotype was seen a handful of times. This chain uses TRBV12-3 or TRBV12-4 with TRBJ1-1; 9 positions agree with TRBD1. J lost 0 bases, V lost 8 bases, and 4 bases had no gene match. This CDR3 is built from 14 residues. The CDR3 bases are TGTGCCAGCGTGTGGACAGGGGTGAACACTGAAGCTTTCTTT. It codes for CASVWTGVNTEAFF.

This clonotype was picked up one time. V gene TRBV6-2 or TRBV6-3 combines with J gene TRBJ2-7, with unresolved D. Trimming shortened V by 7 bases and J by 8 bases, and 15 bases separated the two germline ends. Germline values: CDR1 MNHEY, CDR2 SVGEGT. The CDR3 contains 12 residues. CDR3 amino acids: CASTPPNLQQYF. The CDR3 DNA is TGTGCCAGCACACCACCGAACCTACAGCAGTACTTC.

In the case of this clonotype: One end of the junction fails to match germline, which may point to a read error. The chain links TRBV3-1 to TRBJ1-1; 9 bases align to TRBD1. This CDR3 has 15 amino acids. Germline V gene lookup returns CDR1 LGHDT and CDR2 YNNKEL (reference sequence). CDR3 amino acids: CAGSQAGTGRFEAFF. The CDR3, as DNA: TGTGCCGGCAGCCAAGCCGGGACAGGGAGATTTGAAGCTTTCTTT.

The sample holds a few counts of this clonotype. One junction end does not reproduce the germline sequence, and a read error may be involved. The rearrangement joins TRBV6-5 to TRBJ1-3; TRBD1 might be the D (5 bases). The CDR3 length is 15 residues. Germline V CDR1 and CDR2: MNHEY, SVGAGI. The CDR3 region has the DNA TGTGCCAGCAGTTTGGGACGGAGCTCTGGAAACACCACATATTTT. Protein product: CASSLGRSSGNTTYF.

This clonotype occurred many times. This chain connects TRBV29-1 to TRBJ2-3; D possibly corresponds to TRBD2 (5 bases). The CDR3 is 12 amino acids. Germline V gives CDR1 SQVTM, CDR2 ANQGSEA. The V and J ends lost 7 bases and 2 bases respectively, with 10 bases between them. The CDR3 nucleotides are TGCAGCGCAGGAGGACCCACAGATACGCAGTATTTT. This gives the protein CSAGGPTDTQYF.

The CDR3 nucleotides read TGTGCCAGCAGTGAAGGTAGTCGGGGCAGAGAGACCCAGTACTTC. It translates to CASSEGSRGRETQYF. The chain joins TRBV6-1 to TRBJ2-5; D assignment may be TRBD1 or TRBD2 (5 bases each). The germline V gene encodes CDR1 MNHNS and CDR2 SASEGT. The V and J ends lost 1 base and 4 bases respectively, with 13 bases between them. The CDR3 covers 15 residues.

Comments on this clonotype: A read error may explain this, as a much larger clone is one base away. The chain combines TRBV7-2 with TRBJ2-7, with 8 bases matching TRBD2. The germline gives CDR1 SGHTA, CDR2 FQGNSA. After removal of 4 bases from V and 7 bases from J, the junction contained 9 bases not matched to a gene. The length of the CDR3 is 14 residues. CDR3 in amino acids: CASSCSGVYNEQYF. The CDR3 DNA reads TGTGCCAGCAGCTGTAGCGGGGTCTACAATGAGCAGTACTTC.

As regards this clonotype: This sequence may be a read error, since a much larger clone differs from it by one base. This chain links TRBV10-2 with TRBJ2-7; TRBD2 matches 13 bases. The CDR3 has 14 amino acids. The V segment lost 6 bases and the J segment 4 bases; nucleotides outside the gene matches: 3. CDR1 WSHSY and CDR2 SAAADI come from the germline V gene. For the CDR3, the DNA is TGCGCCAGCAGGGGGACTAGCGGGGAATACGAGCAGTACTTC. This translates into CASRGTSGEYEQYF.

In nucleotides, the CDR3 is TGTGCCAGCAGGAACACCTACGAGCATTTT. Its translation: CASRNTYEHF. V is TRBV27 and J is TRBJ1-5; D is unclear. Trimming left V 6 bases short and J 14 bases short, with 11 bases between. In germline, CDR1 is MNHEY, CDR2 SMNVEV (reference sequence). There are 10 residues in the CDR3.

The chain has TRBV7-2 and TRBJ2-5; perhaps TRBD2 as D (7 bases). The CDR3 spans 15 residues. Deletions cut 3 bases from V and 5 bases from J, with 16 bases between. CDR1 and CDR2 from the germline V gene are SGHTA and FQGNSA. The CDR3 region is CASSFWGGPTETQYF. For the CDR3, the DNA is TGTGCCAGCAGCTTCTGGGGGGGCCCGACGGAGACCCAGTACTTC.

J is TRBJ2-7 and V is TRBV15; D not certain. Trimming shortened V by 0 bases and J by 10 bases, and 16 bases separated the two germline ends. Per the germline V gene, CDR1 is LNHNV and CDR2 is YYDKDF (reference sequence). CDR3 length equals 14 residues. CDR3 DNA sequence: TGTGCCACCAGCAGAGATACCGTTTTGTTGGCCCAGTACTTC. As protein: CATSRDTVLLAQYF.

This clonotype was seen a few times. The chain employs TRBV2 and TRBJ1-5, with no clear D. Trimming cost V 6 bases and J 7 bases, with 10 bases left between them. Germline V gene lookup returns CDR1 SNHLY and CDR2 FYNNEI. This CDR3 is built from 12 residues. Here the CDR3 reads CASRGAGQPQHF. CDR3 in DNA: TGTGCCAGCAGAGGTGCGGGCCAGCCCCAGCATTTT.

This clonotype was seen a handful of times. The J gene is TRBJ2-7, the V gene TRBV6-1; no clear D. The V end lost 0 bases, the J end lost 7 bases, and 13 bases lay between the germline ends. The germline gives CDR1 MNHNS, CDR2 SASEGT. The CDR3 has 14 amino acids. The CDR3 region is CASSEAGSTREQYF. The CDR3 bases are TGTGCCAGCAGTGAAGCCGGGTCTACGCGGGAGCAGTACTTC.

In this sample, this clonotype turned up many times. The chain is built from TRBV29-1 and TRBJ1-2; maybe TRBD1 (6 bases). The CDR3 length is 15 residues. The V end lost 0 bases, the J end lost 4 bases, and 15 bases lay between the germline ends. CDR1 is SQVTM and CDR2 is ANQGSEA in the germline V gene. CDR3 coding DNA: TGCAGCGTTGAAGAGGCCCGACAGGACAGCTATGGCTACACCTTC. Translated, it gives CSVEEARQDSYGYTF.

This sequence joins TRBV30 and TRBJ1-4; D remains ambiguous. The V end was cut by 0 bases, the J end by 4 bases, with 9 bases between. The CDR3 has 14 residues. From germline, CDR1 is GTSNPN and CDR2 SVGIG (reference sequence). For the CDR3, the DNA is TGTGCCTGGAGTGTAAAAGGGTTTAATGAAAAACTGTTTTTT. Translated, it gives CAWSVKGFNEKLFF.

This clonotype was recorded at least ten times. The chain employs TRBV4-1 and TRBJ1-1, with unresolved D. V was pared by 4 bases and J by 4 bases, with 13 bases between. CDR3 length: 14 residues. In germline, CDR1 is MGHRA, CDR2 YSYEKL. CDR3 sequence: CASSPLETSTEAFF. The CDR3 region has the DNA TGCGCCAGCAGCCCCCTGGAGACTAGCACTGAAGCTTTCTTT.

This clonotype was counted only a few times. The chain is built from TRBV30 and TRBJ1-2; TRBD1 is a possible D gene (5 bases). V was pared by 0 bases and J by 1 base, with 18 bases between. The germline V gene has CDR1 GTSNPN and CDR2 SVGIG (reference sequence). The CDR3 is 17 amino acids. CDR3 sequence: CAWSVPRGSLDNYGYTF. CDR3 sequence (DNA): TGTGCCTGGAGTGTACCACGGGGCAGCTTGGATAACTATGGCTACACCTTC.

The V gene is TRBV5-1, the J gene TRBJ2-7; TRBD1 matches at 8 bases. J gave up 7 bases and V 0 bases, and 9 bases lay outside the gene matches. The CDR3 runs to 15 residues. The germline V gene has CDR1 SGHRS and CDR2 YFSETQ. The CDR3 sequence: CASSLGGQVFDEQYF. The DNA of the CDR3 is TGCGCCAGCAGCTTGGGGGGACAGGTCTTCGATGAGCAGTACTTC.

The chain carries TRBV7-2 and TRBJ2-1; D remains ambiguous. V lost 3 bases, J lost 2 bases, and 5 bases lay in between. Germline CDR1 SGHTA, CDR2 FQGNSA. The CDR3 sequence is 13 residues long. The CDR3 DNA follows: TGTGCCAGCAGCTTGGTTACCTACAATGAGCAGTTCTTC. Translated, it gives CASSLVTYNEQFF.

This clonotype turned up a few times. A read error may explain this, as a much larger clone is one base away. The chain employs TRBV12-3 or TRBV12-4 and TRBJ2-1, with 11 bases that match TRBD2. This CDR3 comprises 14 residues. Trimming cost V 11 bases and J 8 bases; bases outside gene matches: 11. In nucleotides, the CDR3 is TGTGCCGGCACCTTAGCGGGGGGGCCAGATGAGCAGTTCTTC. Its translation: CAGTLAGGPDEQFF.